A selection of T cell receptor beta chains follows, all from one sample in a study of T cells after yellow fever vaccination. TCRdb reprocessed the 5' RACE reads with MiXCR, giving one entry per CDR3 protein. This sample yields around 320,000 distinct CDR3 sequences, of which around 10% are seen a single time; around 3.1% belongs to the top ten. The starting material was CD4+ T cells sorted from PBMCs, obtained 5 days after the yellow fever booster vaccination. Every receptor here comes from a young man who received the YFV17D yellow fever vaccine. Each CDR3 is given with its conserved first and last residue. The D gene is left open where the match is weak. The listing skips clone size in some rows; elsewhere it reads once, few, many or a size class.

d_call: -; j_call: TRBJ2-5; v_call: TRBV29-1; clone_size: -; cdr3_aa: CSADSGGGETQYF; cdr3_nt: TGCAGCGCGGACTCAGGAGGGGGAGAGACCCAGTACTTC
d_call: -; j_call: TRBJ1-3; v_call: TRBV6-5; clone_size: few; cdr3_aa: CASSHRYSSGNTIYF; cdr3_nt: TGTGCCAGCAGTCACCGATATAGCTCTGGAAACACCATATATTTT
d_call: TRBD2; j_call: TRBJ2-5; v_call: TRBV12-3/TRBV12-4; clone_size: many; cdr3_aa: CATSSGGQETQYF; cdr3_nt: TGTGCCACCTCTAGCGGGGGGCAAGAGACCCAGTACTTC
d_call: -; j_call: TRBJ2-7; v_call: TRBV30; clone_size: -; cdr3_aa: CAWSSGPYEQYF; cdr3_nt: TGTGCCTGGTCCAGTGGACCCTACGAGCAGTACTTC
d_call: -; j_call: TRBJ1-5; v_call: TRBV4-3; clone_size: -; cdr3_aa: CASSQDLRDQPQHF; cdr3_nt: TGCGCCAGCAGCCAAGATTTAAGGGATCAGCCCCAGCATTTT
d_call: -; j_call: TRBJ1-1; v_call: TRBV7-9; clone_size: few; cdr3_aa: CASSPPEGRGDTEAFF; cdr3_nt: TGTGCCAGCAGCCCCCCGGAGGGTCGGGGGGACACTGAAGCTTTCTTT
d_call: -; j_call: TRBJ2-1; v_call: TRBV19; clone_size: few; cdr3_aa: CASSTSWGAVNEQFF; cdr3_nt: TGTGCCAGTAGTACATCTTGGGGGGCCGTCAATGAGCAGTTCTTC
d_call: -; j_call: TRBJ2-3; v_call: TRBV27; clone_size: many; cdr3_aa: CASSLSFTTSTDTQYF; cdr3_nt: TGTGCCAGCAGTTTAAGTTTCACGACAAGCACAGATACGCAGTATTTT
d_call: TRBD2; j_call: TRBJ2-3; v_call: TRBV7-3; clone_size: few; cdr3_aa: CASSLEGGGTFTDTQYF; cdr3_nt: TGTGCCAGCAGCTTAGAGGGCGGGGGGACCTTCACAGATACGCAGTATTTT
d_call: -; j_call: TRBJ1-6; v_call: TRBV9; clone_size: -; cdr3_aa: CASSGGGGSNSPLHF; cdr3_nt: TGTGCCAGCAGCGGAGGGGGGGGCTCGAATTCACCCCTCCACTTT